This TCR beta chain comes out of a study of blood T cell repertoires in COVID-19. In the study overall: From T cells, B-cell-depleted T cells, or PBMCs came the material, which was cDNA or gDNA.

The germline V and J ends were trimmed by 3 bases and 4 bases, with 18 bases remaining between them. There are 16 residues in the CDR3. CDR1 is LNHDA, CDR2 SQIVND, per germline (reference sequence). Original processing methods: Amplifying reference gene primers gave estimates of nucleated cell counts. Generated by immunoSEQ multiplex PCR, the TCRdb table keeps only in-frame clones and is missing some. From that table come the V and J calls and clone size; the DNA was used to work out D and trimming. Among about 260,000 clones, around nine tenths were seen once, and the ten largest hold 10% to 13%. Sequencing was done on a sample of peripheral blood. The source is a woman between 65 and 79 years old with COVID-19, enrolled during active disease. This chain uses TRBV19 with TRBJ1-2; TRBD1 might be the D (6 bases). This CDR3 reads CASSIDGTPTGYGYTF. The CDR3 DNA sequence: TGTGCCAGTAGTATCGACGGGACACCCACGGGCTATGGCTACACCTTC. Based on the CDR3 plus reference TRBV19 and TRBJ1-2, the full variable domain is DGGITQSPKYLFRKEGQNVTLSCEQNLNHDAMYWYRQDPGQGLRLIYYSQIVNDFQKGDIAEGYSVSREKKESFPLTVTSAQKNPTAFYLCASSIDGTPTGYGYTFGSGTRLTVV.